The present T cell receptor (beta chain) was sequenced within a study of blood T cell repertoires in COVID-19. This CDR3 region has 13 residues. Looked up from germline, CDR1 is MNHEY and CDR2 is SVGEGT. Unmatched junction bases numbered 5, after V lost 2 bases and J lost 7 bases. TCRdb's table, derived via immunoSEQ multiplex PCR, lists solely in-frame clones and lacks some. Altogether fewer than 100,000 clones are present, around 87% being singletons, with the ten largest covering around 7%. The source material was peripheral blood. This TCR derives from a human donor with acute or convalescent COVID-19. The donor label of this sample is uncertain. The chain couples TRBV6-2 or TRBV6-3 to TRBJ2-7; 7 nucleotides match TRBD2. The DNA for the CDR3 is TGTGCCAGCAGTTACAGACTAGCAGGGGAGCAGTACTTC. Translating gives CASSYRLAGEQYF.